The clone carrying this T cell receptor (beta chain) qualifies as large. Its specificity is not known. PCR was performed a second time for roughly 7 to 11 cycles using a sample-barcoded 5' primer and a J-beta primer mix. From the 5' RACE reads, TCRdb called clonotypes with MiXCR, one entry per CDR3 protein. The sample carries hundreds of thousands of distinct CDR3 sequences, around 68% recorded once. Trimming pared 2 bases from V and 8 bases from J, leaving 10 bases between. In germline, CDR1 is SSHAT, CDR2 FNYEAQ (reference sequence). The CDR3 is 13 amino acids. This specimen comes from a study of blood T cells in healthy people across ages. Study at large: Template-switching capture recovered about one barcoded beta molecule per two T cells.

Notes on the study in general: Diversity of TCR beta per million T cells declined in a roughly linear way with age. Correlation between TCR beta diversity and naive T cell percentage was strong.

The source is a man between 25 and 39 years old in good health. The sequencing sample was made of blood. J is TRBJ2-1 and V is TRBV7-7; D possibly uses TRBD1 or TRBD2 (6 bases each). The CDR3 nucleotides read TGTGCCAGCAGCTTATGGGGGGCAGATGAGCAGTTCTTC. Its translation: CASSLWGADEQFF.